The TCR beta chain under discussion was sequenced for a study of blood T cell repertoires in COVID-19. Study in general: From T cells, B-cell-depleted T cells, or PBMCs came the material, which was cDNA or gDNA.

V dropped 5 bases and J dropped 9; count of bases not matched to a gene: 14. Germline V gene sequence: CDR1 MNHEY, CDR2 SVGEGT. The CDR3 totals 16 residues. Data came from immunoSEQ multiplex PCR; TCRdb stores just in-frame clones and leaves some out. Of under 250,000 clones in the sample, more than 65% were seen once. Sequencing was done on a sample of peripheral blood. The chain recombines TRBV6-2 or TRBV6-3 with TRBJ2-1, with 9 positions matching TRBD2. This TCR was recovered from a woman over 75 with acute or convalescent COVID-19. The CDR3 DNA reads as TGTGCCAGCAGTCGGATACGGCCTAGCGGGGTTGTTGAGCAGTTCTTC. Translated: CASSRIRPSGVVEQFF.